Listed below are T cell receptor beta chains from one sample, sequenced in a study of post-analysis software for immune sequencing data. TCRdb reanalysed the PCR reads using MiXCR and keeps one entry per CDR3 protein. The sample records some 800,000 distinct CDR3 sequences, 46% being singletons. The sequenced material came from blood. These receptors came from a girl aged 5-17 years with multiple sclerosis. Each CDR3 is given with its conserved first and last residue. D genes are given only for firm matches. Clone size is not always given. Where it is, it says once, few, many or a class for expanded clones.

v_call	cdr3_length	clone_size	j_call	d_call	cdr3_aa	cdr3_nt
TRBV7-9	12	few	TRBJ2-1	-	CASSPQGFEQFF	TGTGCCAGCAGCCCTCAGGGGTTTGAGCAGTTCTTC
TRBV20-1	17	-	TRBJ2-3	TRBD2	CSAPGKSGSLYTDTQYF	TGCAGTGCCCCCGGGAAAAGCGGGAGTCTTTACACAGATACGCAGTATTTT
TRBV7-3	16	few	TRBJ2-3	-	CASSLGGDLSTDTQYF	TGTGCCAGCAGCTTAGGCGGGGACCTTAGCACAGATACGCAGTATTTT
TRBV7-2	16	-	TRBJ1-5	-	CASSLFLTLENQPQHF	TGTGCCAGCAGCTTATTCTTAACCCTGGAGAATCAGCCCCAGCATTTT
TRBV7-2	14	-	TRBJ2-3	-	CASSLNRPGDTQYF	TGTGCCAGCAGCCTGAATAGACCGGGAGATACGCAGTATTTT
TRBV29-1	15	few	TRBJ2-6	-	CSARGASTGANVLTF	TGCAGCGCCCGGGGGGCGAGTACTGGGGCCAACGTCCTGACTTTC
TRBV4-2	15	-	TRBJ2-5	-	CASSQEASLRGTQYF	TGTGCCAGCAGCCAAGAGGCCAGTTTGAGGGGGACCCAGTACTTC
TRBV4-1	14	-	TRBJ2-5	-	CASSLPGNQETQYF	TGCGCCAGCAGCCTACCGGGAAACCAAGAGACCCAGTACTTC
TRBV6-5	14	many	TRBJ1-1	TRBD1	CASSYSGGNTEAFF	TGTGCCAGCAGTTATTCAGGGGGGAACACTGAAGCTTTCTTT
TRBV7-6	14	-	TRBJ2-7	-	CASRVDLSSYEQYF	TGTGCCAGCAGGGTGGATTTAAGCTCCTACGAGCAGTACTTC
TRBV5-6	14	-	TRBJ2-7	-	CASRTWGSSYEQYF	TGTGCCAGCAGAACATGGGGGAGCTCCTACGAGCAGTACTTC
TRBV29-1	19	-	TRBJ2-1	TRBD2	CSVENVLSAGGHSYNEQFF	TGCAGCGTTGAGAATGTTCTCTCGGCGGGAGGCCACTCCTACAATGAGCAGTTCTTC
TRBV29-1	15	many	TRBJ2-5	TRBD2	CSVEDQRLAGETQYF	TGCAGCGTTGAAGACCAACGACTAGCGGGAGAGACCCAGTACTTC
TRBV12-3/TRBV12-4	14	-	TRBJ2-5	TRBD2	CASTRAGGAETQYF	TGTGCCAGCACAAGAGCGGGAGGGGCGGAGACCCAGTACTTC
TRBV4-3	13	-	TRBJ2-1	-	CASSQGVNNEQFF	TGCGCCAGCAGCCAAGGGGTCAACAATGAGCAGTTCTTC
TRBV2	14	-	TRBJ1-5	TRBD1	CASSPQGERGPQHF	TGTGCCAGCAGTCCTCAGGGGGAAAGGGGGCCCCAGCATTTT
TRBV6-5	13	few	TRBJ1-1	-	CASSYFRNTEAFF	TGTGCCAGCAGTTACTTTAGAAACACTGAAGCTTTCTTT
TRBV6-2/TRBV6-3	12	-	TRBJ2-7	-	CASGGVSDEQYF	TGTGCCAGCGGAGGTGTTTCAGACGAGCAGTACTTC
TRBV6-2/TRBV6-3	15	-	TRBJ1-5	TRBD1	CASPVGQGGHQPQHF	TGTGCCAGCCCTGTCGGGCAGGGGGGTCATCAGCCCCAGCATTTT
TRBV2	14	-	TRBJ2-7	-	CASTRGLALYEQYF	TGTGCCAGCACCCGAGGGCTAGCGCTCTACGAGCAGTACTTC
TRBV20-1	15	few	TRBJ2-7	-	CSAPGQTHSPYEQYF	TGCAGTGCTCCCGGACAGACCCATTCCCCCTACGAGCAGTACTTC
TRBV27	14	-	TRBJ2-1	-	CASSLSARGNEQFF	TGTGCCAGCAGCCTATCTGCGCGGGGTAATGAGCAGTTCTTC
TRBV9	16	few	TRBJ1-2	TRBD1	CASSVDRDRTFYGYTF	TGTGCCAGCAGCGTAGACCGGGACAGGACTTTCTATGGCTACACCTTC
TRBV6-1	15	-	TRBJ2-1	-	CASSATGATYNEQFF	TGTGCCAGCAGTGCCACGGGAGCAACCTACAATGAGCAGTTCTTC
TRBV7-8	16	few	TRBJ2-7	-	CASSFSQVTKTYEQYF	TGTGCCAGCAGCTTCTCCCAGGTTACGAAAACCTACGAGCAGTACTTC
TRBV11-2	14	-	TRBJ2-5	TRBD2	CASGLAGGKETQYF	TGTGCCTCCGGCTTGGCGGGAGGCAAAGAGACCCAGTACTTC
TRBV13	13	-	TRBJ2-5	-	CASSSGGSETQYF	TGTGCCAGCAGCTCTGGGGGAAGCGAGACCCAGTACTTC
TRBV20-1	14	few	TRBJ2-3	TRBD2	CSATSGTPTDTQYF	TGCAGTGCTACTAGCGGGACCCCCACAGATACGCAGTATTTT
TRBV20-1	11	-	TRBJ1-1	-	CSAGRRSGAFF	TGCAGTGCAGGAAGGAGGAGCGGAGCTTTCTTT
TRBV6-1	14	few	TRBJ2-3	TRBD2	CASRPGLGTDTQYF	TGTGCCAGCAGACCGGGACTAGGCACAGATACGCAGTATTTT
TRBV29-1	16	-	TRBJ2-7	-	CSVEGLVSHSAYEQYF	TGCAGTGTTGAGGGGTTAGTCAGCCATAGCGCCTACGAGCAGTACTTC
TRBV20-1	14	-	TRBJ1-5	-	CSARDELSGQPQHF	TGCAGTGCTAGGGACGAGTTATCGGGGCAGCCCCAGCATTTT
TRBV29-1	12	once	TRBJ2-3	-	CSVERGGDTQYF	TGCAGCGTTGAGAGGGGAGGAGATACGCAGTATTTT
TRBV11-2	14	few	TRBJ1-1	TRBD1	CASSSGQQNTEAFF	TGTGCCAGCAGCTCGGGACAGCAGAACACTGAAGCTTTCTTT
TRBV20-1	13	few	TRBJ2-3	TRBD2	CSALSGRTDTQYF	TGCAGTGCACTGAGCGGGAGGACAGATACGCAGTATTTT
TRBV7-2	15	-	TRBJ1-1	-	CASSLGAGLGTEAFF	TGTGCCAGCAGCTTAGGTGCAGGGCTGGGCACTGAAGCTTTCTTT
TRBV7-2	15	-	TRBJ2-1	TRBD2	CASSLSGGPGNEQFF	TGTGCCAGCAGCCTATCGGGGGGGCCTGGGAATGAGCAGTTCTTC
TRBV6-2/TRBV6-3	15	few	TRBJ1-2	-	CASSYSPGFNYGYTF	TGTGCCAGCAGTTACTCGCCGGGATTTAACTATGGCTACACCTTC
TRBV7-2	14	-	TRBJ2-3	TRBD2	CASSQSGSWDTQYF	TGTGCCAGCAGCCAAAGCGGGAGTTGGGATACGCAGTATTTT
TRBV6-1	13	-	TRBJ2-3	TRBD2	CATVLAGEDTQYF	TGTGCCACCGTCCTAGCGGGAGAGGATACGCAGTATTTT
TRBV9	20	few	TRBJ2-6	TRBD1	CASSAPTGYTRASGANVLTF	TGTGCCAGCAGCGCGCCGACAGGGTACACACGTGCGTCTGGGGCCAACGTCCTGACTTTC
TRBV6-5	15	few	TRBJ1-2	-	CASSYSLPGWDGYTF	TGTGCCAGCAGTTACTCGTTGCCGGGGTGGGATGGCTACACCTTC
TRBV6-2/TRBV6-3	12	few	TRBJ1-2	-	CASSPTGRGYTF	TGTGCCAGCAGTCCAACGGGACGGGGCTACACCTTC
TRBV6-5	13	-	TRBJ2-3	-	CATGEPTTDTQYF	TGTGCCACTGGGGAGCCTACCACAGATACGCAGTATTTT
TRBV29-1	15	-	TRBJ2-7	TRBD2	CSAIGTSGSSYEQYF	TGCAGCGCCATAGGGACTAGCGGGAGCTCCTACGAGCAGTACTTC
TRBV7-2	15	-	TRBJ2-1	TRBD2	CASSFTSGRGNEQFF	TGTGCCAGCAGCTTCACTAGCGGGAGGGGCAATGAGCAGTTCTTC